The 21 T cell receptor beta chains reported below all come from one sample, sequenced in a study of identical twins. MiXCR, run by TCRdb on the 5' RACE reads, gives a single entry per CDR3 protein. The table includes 1.5 million to 2 million distinct CDR3 sequences, about 30% detected once. The sequenced material came from cord blood. These receptors came from a newborn girl in good health.

The gene calls are TRBV4-1 and TRBJ2-7, with 11 positions matching TRBD2. The junction had 21 bases not matched to a gene; V was cut back by 5 bases and J by 3 bases. In germline, CDR1 is MGHRA, CDR2 YSYEKL. CDR3 size: 20 residues. The CDR3 loop reads CASSSRRSGREFGLDYEQYF. CDR3 bases: TGCGCCAGCAGCTCTCGACGTAGCGGGAGGGAATTTGGTTTGGACTACGAGCAGTACTTC.

The CDR3 loop reads CASSQDSGGDTYNEQFF. The DNA for the CDR3 is TGCGCCAGCAGCCAAGATTCAGGGGGCGACACCTACAATGAGCAGTTCTTC. The J gene is TRBJ2-1, the V gene TRBV4-1, with 8 bases matching TRBD1. J lost 2 bases, V lost 0 bases, and 6 bases had no gene match. The CDR3 sequence is 17 residues long. Germline V gives CDR1 MGHRA, CDR2 YSYEKL.

This clonotype was picked up a small number of times. This chain connects TRBV6-1 to TRBJ2-4; D tentatively reads TRBD1 or TRBD2 (5 bases each). The end of the DNA fits TRBJ2-7 better, so the J call may be wrong. Germline-derived CDR1 and CDR2 are MNHNS and SASEGT. This CDR3 is built from 12 residues. The CDR3 DNA reads TGTGCCGGAGGACATTACAGCTACGAGCAGTACTTC. It translates to CAGGHYSYEQYF.

This clonotype has only a few counts. The chain couples TRBV6-6 to TRBJ2-1, with 7 nucleotides matching TRBD2. CDR3 length: 15 residues. J was trimmed by 0 bases and V by 8 bases; bases with no gene match: 7. Germline CDR1 reads MNHNY; CDR2 reads SVGAGI (reference sequence). The CDR3 region has the DNA TGTGCCAGCTGTATCCTAGCGGCCTCCTACAATGAGCAGTTCTTC. Its protein is CASCILAASYNEQFF.

This clonotype has a count of ten or more. The chain has TRBV3-1 and TRBJ2-7; 12 nucleotides align to TRBD2. Germline V CDR1 and CDR2: LGHDT, YNNKEL (reference sequence). The CDR3 loop spans 14 amino acids. V lost 4 bases, J lost 7 bases, and 5 bases stayed unmatched. The CDR3 here is CASSPRTSGNEQYF. CDR3 sequence (DNA): TGTGCCAGCAGCCCACGGACTAGCGGGAATGAGCAGTACTTC.

This clonotype was counted a few times. V is TRBV7-4 and J is TRBJ1-5; tentative D call: TRBD1 (6 bases). Germline CDR1 and CDR2: SGHVT and SQSDAQ. CDR3 length: 16 residues. Trimming cost V 3 bases and J 5 bases, with 17 bases left between them. CDR3 nucleotides: TGTGCCAGCAGCTTCGGGAGGCGGGGGCCCGATCAGCCCCAGCATTTT. Amino acids: CASSFGRRGPDQPQHF.

This clonotype was seen a single time. The chain joins TRBV5-1 to TRBJ1-5; D not resolved. The germline V and J ends were trimmed by 5 bases and 6 bases, with 15 bases remaining between them. The CDR3 sequence is 14 residues long. Germline loops: CDR1 SGHRS, CDR2 YFSETQ. The CDR3 loop reads CASRGVPDGQPQHF. Here the CDR3 DNA reads TGCGCCAGCAGGGGAGTTCCGGACGGTCAGCCCCAGCATTTT.

In this sample, this clonotype turned up once. The V call is TRBV29-1, the J call TRBJ1-1, with unresolved D. Germline loops: CDR1 SQVTM, CDR2 ANQGSEA. The CDR3 extends over 13 amino acids. CDR3 protein: CSVRTVLDTEAFF. Written as DNA, the CDR3 is TGCAGTGTCCGGACGGTACTGGACACTGAAGCTTTCTTT.

J is TRBJ2-1 and V is TRBV20-1; 15 bases agree with TRBD2. The CDR3 totals 16 residues. With V trimmed by 5 bases and J by 5 bases, 7 bases remained unmatched. CDR1 and CDR2 (germline): DFQATT, SNEGSKA (reference sequence). The DNA for the CDR3 is TGCAGTGCTCCCGGACTAGCGGGAGGGCTGAACAATGAGCAGTTCTTC. It codes for CSAPGLAGGLNNEQFF.

The sample holds a few counts of this clonotype. The rearrangement links TRBV6-6 to TRBJ1-3, with D uncertain. CDR1 and CDR2 from the germline V gene are MNHNY and SVGAGI (reference sequence). Trimming pared 2 bases from V and 0 bases from J, leaving 5 bases between. CDR3 length: 14 residues. For the CDR3, the DNA is TGTGCCAGCAGTTACAGTTTCTCTGGAAACACCATATATTTT. The encoded protein is CASSYSFSGNTIYF.

The CDR3 is CASSTRGGRINEQFF. The DNA of the CDR3 is TGTGCCAGCAGCACAAGGGGCGGGAGGATCAATGAGCAGTTCTTC. The rearrangement joins TRBV3-1 to TRBJ2-1; 8 bases agree with TRBD2. The CDR3 runs to 15 residues. CDR1 and CDR2 from the germline V gene are LGHDT and YNNKEL (reference sequence). After removal of 5 bases from V and 6 bases from J, the junction contained 9 bases not matched to a gene.

Comment on this clonotype: One end of the junction fails to match germline, which may point to a read error. The rearrangement joins TRBV2 to TRBJ1-1; D is unresolved. CDR3 length equals 13 residues. Germline values: CDR1 SNHLY, CDR2 FYNNEI. The chain's CDR3 is CATMLRVNTGAFF. CDR3 coding DNA: TGTGCCACTATGTTGAGGGTGAACACTGGAGCTTTCTTT.

As concerns this clonotype: The junction and the germline gene differ at one end; a read error may be behind it. V usage is TRBV11-2 and J usage is TRBJ2-3; D is uncertain. The CDR3 length is 15 residues. Germline V gene data show CDR1 as SGHAT and CDR2 as FQNNGV. The CDR3: CVSSLGYSFTDTQYF. CDR3 coding DNA: TGTGTCAGCAGCTTAGGTTACAGTTTCACAGATACGCAGTATTTT.

The chain combines TRBV12-3 or TRBV12-4 with TRBJ1-4, with 9 bases fitting TRBD1. The CDR3 loop spans 18 amino acids. With V trimmed by 5 bases and J by 4 bases, 14 bases remained unmatched. This CDR3 reads CASSLDGPTGGFNEKLFF. The CDR3 DNA follows: TGTGCCAGCAGTCTAGATGGTCCAACAGGGGGCTTTAATGAAAAACTGTTTTTT.

The V gene is TRBV27, the J gene TRBJ1-1, with D possibly matching TRBD1 (5 bases). CDR3 length: 16 amino acids. Germline V gene sequence: CDR1 MNHEY, CDR2 SMNVEV (reference sequence). V lost 3 bases and J 5 bases, leaving 19 bases between the germline ends. The CDR3 DNA reads as TGTGCCAGCAGTTTTAGGGTTAACTTCGGGGGAACTGAAGCTTTCTTT. The encoded protein is CASSFRVNFGGTEAFF.

This clonotype was counted a few times. The chain employs TRBV12-3 or TRBV12-4 and TRBJ1-4; 8 positions agree with TRBD1. The junction had 3 bases not matched to a gene; V was cut back by 7 bases and J by 5 bases. This CDR3 has 13 residues. The CDR3 protein is CASTGQGNEKLFF. The CDR3 nucleotides are TGTGCCAGCACTGGACAGGGAAATGAAAAACTGTTTTTT.

The chain recombines TRBV15 with TRBJ2-7, with 8 nucleotides matching TRBD1. The CDR3 is 14 residues long. CDR1 LNHNV and CDR2 YYDKDF come from the germline V gene (reference sequence). V dropped 5 bases and J dropped 0; count of bases not matched to a gene: 3. The CDR3 nucleotides are TGTGCCACCAGCGCAACAGGGGGCTCCTACGAGCAGTACTTC. Translating it yields CATSATGGSYEQYF. The full variable domain, with the rest looked up from reference TRBV15 and TRBJ2-7, is DAMVIQNPRYQVTQFGKPVTLSCSQTLNHNVMYWYQQKSSQAPKLLFHYYDKDFNNEADTPDNFQSRRPNTSFCFLDIRSPGLGDTAMYLCATSATGGSYEQYFGPGTRLTVT.

Regarding this clonotype: An end of the junction differs from the germline gene, which may be a read error. The chain recombines TRBV6-6 with TRBJ2-1; 9 bases align to TRBD2. The length of the CDR3 is 16 residues. The germline V gene has CDR1 MNHNY and CDR2 SVGAGI (reference sequence). CDR3 amino acids: CTSSFSGGRGYNEQFF. The CDR3 bases are TGTACCAGCAGTTTTAGCGGGGGAAGAGGATACAATGAGCAGTTCTTC.

This clonotype was seen many times. The chain carries TRBV5-1 and TRBJ2-3; D remains unclear. Trimming removed 3 bases at V and 6 bases at J, with 17 bases between. Per the germline V gene, CDR1 is SGHRS and CDR2 is YFSETQ. The CDR3 has 15 residues. In DNA, the CDR3 is TGCGCCAGCAGCTGGACCTTCATCGTTTCGGATACGCAGTATTTT. Amino acids: CASSWTFIVSDTQYF. Using reference TRBV5-1 and TRBJ2-3 for the parts outside the CDR3, the full variable domain is KAGVTQTPRYLIKTRGQQVTLSCSPISGHRSVSWYQQTPGQGLQFLFEYFSETQRNKGNFPGRFSGRQFSNSRSEMNVSTLELGDSALYLCASSWTFIVSDTQYFGPGTRLTVL.

The genes are TRBV5-1 and TRBJ2-3, with D unresolved. This CDR3 region has 14 residues. Trimming left V 4 bases short and J 2 bases short, with 11 bases between. CDR1 SGHRS and CDR2 YFSETQ come from the germline V gene. The CDR3 coding sequence is TGCGCCAGCAGCGTACAACTGGCCACAGATACGCAGTATTTT. Its translation is CASSVQLATDTQYF.

In this sample, this clonotype turned up a few times. V gene TRBV7-8 combines with J gene TRBJ1-6; D uncertain. Trimming removed 6 bases from V and 6 bases from J, with 12 bases in between. Germline CDR1 is SGHVS and CDR2 is FQNEAQ. The CDR3 contains 14 residues. The CDR3 nucleotides are TGTGCCAGCAGTCTCCGAGGCCGTAATTCACCCCTCCACTTT. Translating gives CASSLRGRNSPLHF.